The T cell receptor (beta chain) described here comes from a study of T cells in Graves' hyperthyroidism and ophthalmopathy. Regions amplified from RNA transcripts were the TCR beta CDR3 regions. First-round RT-PCR targeting the TCR CDR3 was performed with the HTBI primer set. Each CDR3 protein is one row after TCRdb ran MiXCR on the multiplex PCR reads. The profile covers about 350,000 distinct CDR3 sequences, with roughly 20% appearing a single time and roughly a sixth taken by the ten largest. This clonotype was recorded at least ten times. This CDR3 has 19 amino acids. Germline V gene lookup returns CDR1 MNHEY and CDR2 SVGEGT. Trimming cost V 0 bases and J 2 bases; bases outside gene matches: 12.

V and J are TRBV6-2 or TRBV6-3 and TRBJ2-7; 11 nucleotides agree with TRBD2. The TCR comes from a woman aged 40 to 49 with Graves' ophthalmopathy. The source material was blood. As DNA, the CDR3 is TGTGCCAGCAGTTACTCGACCGGGACTAGCGGTTTGTCGGCCTACGAGCAGTACTTC. Its protein product is CASSYSTGTSGLSAYEQYF.